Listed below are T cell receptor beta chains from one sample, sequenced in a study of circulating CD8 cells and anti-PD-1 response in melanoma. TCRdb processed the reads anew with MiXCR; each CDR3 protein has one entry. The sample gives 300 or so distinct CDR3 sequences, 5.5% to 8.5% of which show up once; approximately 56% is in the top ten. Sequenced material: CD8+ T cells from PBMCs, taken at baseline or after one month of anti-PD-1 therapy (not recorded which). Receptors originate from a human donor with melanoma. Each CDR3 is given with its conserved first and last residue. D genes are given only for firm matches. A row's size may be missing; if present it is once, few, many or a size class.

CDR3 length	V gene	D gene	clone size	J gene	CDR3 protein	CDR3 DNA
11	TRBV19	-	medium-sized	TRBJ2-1	CASSLGDEQFF	TGTGCCAGTAGTCTCGGGGATGAGCAGTTCTTC
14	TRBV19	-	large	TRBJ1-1	CASSIVHLNSEAFF	TGTGCCAGTAGTATAGTACACCTGAACAGTGAAGCTTTCTTT
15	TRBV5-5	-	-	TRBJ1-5	CASSLNSYSNQPQHF	TGTGCCAGCAGCTTGAATAGTTATAGCAATCAGCCCCAGCATTTT
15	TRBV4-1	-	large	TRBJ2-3	CASSQGVAFTDTQYF	TGCGCCAGCAGCCAAGGGGTAGCATTCACAGATACGCAGTATTTT
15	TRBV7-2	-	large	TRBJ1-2	CASSFGGALGYGYTF	TGTGCCAGCAGCTTCGGGGGGGCCCTGGGTTATGGCTACACCTTC
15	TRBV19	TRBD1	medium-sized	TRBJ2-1	CASSPGQGAYNEQFF	TGTGCCAGTAGTCCGGGACAGGGGGCGTACAATGAGCAGTTCTTC
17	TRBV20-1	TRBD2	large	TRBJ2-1	CSARTGLATGHYNEQFF	TGCAGTGCTAGAACTGGACTAGCGACGGGGCACTACAATGAGCAGTTCTTC
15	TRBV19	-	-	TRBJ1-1	CASSTPQGIGTEAFF	TGTGCCAGTAGTACTCCTCAGGGGATAGGGACTGAAGCTTTCTTT
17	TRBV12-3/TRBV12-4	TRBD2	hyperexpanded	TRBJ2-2	CASSPAGTSGDYGELFF	TGTGCCAGCAGTCCCGCCGGGACTAGCGGGGATTACGGGGAGCTGTTTTTT
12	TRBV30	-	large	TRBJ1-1	CAWSEENTEAFF	TGTGCCTGGAGTGAGGAGAACACTGAAGCTTTCTTT
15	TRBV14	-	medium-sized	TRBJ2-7	CASSQDVSRLHEQYF	TGTGCCAGCAGCCAAGATGTCAGTCGGTTGCACGAGCAGTACTTC
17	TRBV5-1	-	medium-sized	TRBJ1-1	CASKRVGPGTMNTEAFF	TGCGCCAGCAAGAGGGTGGGTCCTGGGACCATGAACACTGAAGCTTTCTTT
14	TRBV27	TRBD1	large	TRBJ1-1	CASSPQGGSTEAFF	TGTGCCAGCAGTCCCCAGGGGGGGAGTACTGAAGCTTTCTTT
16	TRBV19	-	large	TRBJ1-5	CASSSRDTGKGQPQHF	TGTGCCAGTAGTTCTCGGGATACAGGGAAAGGGCAGCCCCAGCATTTT
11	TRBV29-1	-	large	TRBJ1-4	CSTRDNEKLFF	TGCAGCACCAGGGACAATGAAAAACTGTTTTTT
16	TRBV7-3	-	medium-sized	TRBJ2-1	CASSWVPGKESNEQFF	TGTGCCAGCAGCTGGGTACCCGGGAAGGAGAGCAATGAGCAGTTCTTC
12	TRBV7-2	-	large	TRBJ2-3	CASSLGGNTQYF	TGTGCCAGCAGCTTAGGTGGGAATACGCAGTATTTT
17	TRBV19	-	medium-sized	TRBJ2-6	CASSITGTLSGANVLTF	TGTGCCAGTAGTATCACCGGGACACTTTCTGGGGCCAACGTCCTGACTTTC
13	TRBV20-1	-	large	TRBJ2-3	CSARGGPTDTQYF	TGCAGTGCTAGGGGCGGGCCCACAGATACGCAGTATTTT
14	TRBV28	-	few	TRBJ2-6	CASTRQAGANVLTF	TGTGCCAGCACCCGGCAAGCTGGGGCCAACGTCCTGACTTTC
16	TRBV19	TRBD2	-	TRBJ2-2	CASSPAGEMNAGELFF	TGTGCCAGTAGTCCAGCGGGGGAGATGAATGCCGGGGAGCTGTTTTTT
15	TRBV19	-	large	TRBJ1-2	CASSIDWGSNYGYTF	TGTGCCAGTAGTATAGATTGGGGGTCCAACTATGGCTACACCTTC
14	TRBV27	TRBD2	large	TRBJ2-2	CASSLYGEGGELFF	TGTGCCAGCAGTTTATATGGGGAGGGCGGGGAGCTGTTTTTT
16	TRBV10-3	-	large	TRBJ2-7	CAISESRYLSSYEQYF	TGTGCCATCAGTGAGTCTCGCTACTTATCCTCCTACGAGCAGTACTTC
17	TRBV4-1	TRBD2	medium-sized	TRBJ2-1	CASSQREGSFRYNEQFF	TGCGCCAGCAGCCAACGGGAGGGTTCCTTCAGATACAATGAGCAGTTCTTC